This T cell receptor (beta chain) was sequenced in a study of T-cell reconstitution after alpha-beta-depleted transplantation in children. Study-wide results and limits: Reportedly, only several hundred clones from non-depleted graft cells drove alpha-beta T-cell counts at about two months. The authors attributed T-cell counts and diversity one year after transplant mostly to newly produced T cells.

V lost 3 bases and J 7 bases, leaving 9 bases between the germline ends. The CDR3 has 12 amino acids. Germline loops: CDR1 KGHSH, CDR2 LQKENI. This clonotype came up many times. Its antigen is unidentified. Unique molecular identifiers featured in how the TCRbeta library was prepared. TCRdb fed the PCR reads into MiXCR, producing one record per CDR3 protein. Of about 150,000 distinct CDR3 sequences in the sample, approximately 12% were seen once. V is TRBV18 and J is TRBJ1-2; D unresolved. This clonotype was sampled from a boy younger than 10 with acute myeloid leukemia, due to receive a stem cell transplant. Sequenced material: PBMCs, taken before TCRalphabeta/CD19-depleted stem cell transplant. The CDR3, as DNA: TGTGCCAGCTCACCTTACAGCTTTGGCTACACCTTC. This gives the protein CASSPYSFGYTF.